Following are 4 T cell receptor beta chains from one sample sequenced in a study of T cell responses to AZD1222 COVID-19 vaccine. Sequenced by immunoSEQ multiplex PCR; TCRdb stores in-frame clones only, minus some. The table lists 90,000 to 100,000 clones, approximately 91% of them singletons. The sequencing used peripheral blood, collected 28 days after the second AZD1222 dose. The receptors originated from an adult who received the AZD1222 COVID-19 vaccine.

This rearrangement joins TRBV5-1 to TRBJ1-2; D is possibly TRBD1 (5 bases). The germline V and J ends were trimmed by 0 bases and 8 bases, with 11 bases remaining between them. Germline V CDR1 and CDR2: SGHRS, YFSETQ. The CDR3 has 13 amino acids. Here the CDR3 reads CASSLEQGIGYTF. The CDR3, as DNA: TGCGCCAGCAGCTTGGAGCAGGGTATAGGCTACACCTTC. The full variable domain, with the rest looked up from reference TRBV5-1 and TRBJ1-2, is KAGVTQTPRYLIKTRGQQVTLSCSPISGHRSVSWYQQTPGQGLQFLFEYFSETQRNKGNFPGRFSGRQFSNSRSEMNVSTLELGDSALYLCASSLEQGIGYTFGSGTRLTVV.

This clone was picked up one time. The V gene is TRBV30, the J gene TRBJ1-2, with 9 bases that match TRBD1. The CDR3 sequence is 16 residues long. Unmatched junction bases numbered 5, after V lost 0 bases and J lost 0 bases. CDR1 is GTSNPN and CDR2 is SVGIG in the germline V gene (reference sequence). CDR3 loop: CAWSVFGTGTNYGYTF. The DNA of the CDR3 is TGTGCCTGGAGTGTATTCGGGACAGGGACTAACTATGGCTACACCTTC.

The J gene is TRBJ1-1, the V gene TRBV5-1; perhaps TRBD1 as D (6 bases). Trimming stripped 4 bases from V and 3 bases from J, with 25 bases between. Germline CDR1 reads SGHRS; CDR2 reads YFSETQ. There are 18 residues in the CDR3. DNA for the CDR3: TGCGCCAGCAGCCCCGGGACACCCAATTACAAAGTGGACACTGAAGCTTTCTTT. Its protein product is CASSPGTPNYKVDTEAFF.

This clone was detected only once. The gene calls are TRBV27 and TRBJ1-1; possible D gene TRBD1, 6 bases. Deletions cut 6 bases from V and 1 base from J, with 12 bases between. The CDR3 has 14 residues. Per the germline V gene, CDR1 is MNHEY and CDR2 is SMNVEV (reference sequence). This CDR3 is CASSRQVQNTEAFF. In DNA, the CDR3 is TGTGCCAGCAGCCGACAGGTTCAGAACACTGAAGCTTTCTTT.